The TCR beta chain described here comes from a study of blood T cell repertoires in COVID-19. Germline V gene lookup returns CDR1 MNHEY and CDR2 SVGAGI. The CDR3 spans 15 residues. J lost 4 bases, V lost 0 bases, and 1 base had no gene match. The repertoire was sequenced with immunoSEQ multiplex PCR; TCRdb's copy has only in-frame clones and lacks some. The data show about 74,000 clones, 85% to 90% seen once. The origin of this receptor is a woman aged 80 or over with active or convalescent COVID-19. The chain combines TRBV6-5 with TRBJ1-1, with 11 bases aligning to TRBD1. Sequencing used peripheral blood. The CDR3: CASSYSGTGGTEAFF. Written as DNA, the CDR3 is TGTGCCAGCAGTTACTCCGGGACAGGGGGCACTGAAGCTTTCTTT.